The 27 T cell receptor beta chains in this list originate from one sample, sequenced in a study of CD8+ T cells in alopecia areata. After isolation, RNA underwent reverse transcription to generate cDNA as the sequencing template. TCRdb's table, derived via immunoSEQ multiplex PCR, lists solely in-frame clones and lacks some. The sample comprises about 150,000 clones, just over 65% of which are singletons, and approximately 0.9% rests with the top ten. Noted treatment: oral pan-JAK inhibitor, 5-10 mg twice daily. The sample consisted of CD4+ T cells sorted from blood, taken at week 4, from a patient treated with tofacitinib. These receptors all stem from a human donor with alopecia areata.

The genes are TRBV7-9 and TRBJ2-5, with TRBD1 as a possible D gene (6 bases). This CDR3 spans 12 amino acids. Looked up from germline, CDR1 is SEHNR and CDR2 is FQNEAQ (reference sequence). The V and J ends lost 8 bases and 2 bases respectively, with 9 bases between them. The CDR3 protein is CASSDRQETQYF. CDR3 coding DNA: TGTGCCAGCTCGGACAGACAAGAGACCCAGTACTTC.

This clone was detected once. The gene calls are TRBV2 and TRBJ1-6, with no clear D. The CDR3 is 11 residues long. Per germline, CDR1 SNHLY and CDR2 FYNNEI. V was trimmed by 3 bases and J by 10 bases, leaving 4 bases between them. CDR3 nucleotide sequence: TGTGCCAGCAGTGAGCGATCACCCCTCCACTTT. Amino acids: CASSERSPLHF.

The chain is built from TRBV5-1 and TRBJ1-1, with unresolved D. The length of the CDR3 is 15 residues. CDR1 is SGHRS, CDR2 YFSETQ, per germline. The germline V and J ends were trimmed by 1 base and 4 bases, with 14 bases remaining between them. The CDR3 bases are TGCGCCAGCAGCTTGCAGCGGGCCCTGGGCACTGAAGCTTTCTTT. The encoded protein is CASSLQRALGTEAFF.

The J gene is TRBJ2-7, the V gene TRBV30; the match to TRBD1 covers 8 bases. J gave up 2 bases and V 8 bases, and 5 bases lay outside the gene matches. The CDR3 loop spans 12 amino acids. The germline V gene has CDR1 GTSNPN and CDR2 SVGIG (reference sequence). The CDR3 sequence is CAGQGGTYEQYF. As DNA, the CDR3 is TGTGCCGGACAGGGTGGTACCTACGAGCAGTACTTC.

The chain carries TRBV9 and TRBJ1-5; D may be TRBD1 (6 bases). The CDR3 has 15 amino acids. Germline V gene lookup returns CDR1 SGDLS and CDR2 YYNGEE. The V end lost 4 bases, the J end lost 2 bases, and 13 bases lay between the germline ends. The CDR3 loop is CASSQGGRGNQPQHF. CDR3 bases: TGTGCCAGCAGCCAAGGGGGTCGTGGCAATCAGCCCCAGCATTTT.

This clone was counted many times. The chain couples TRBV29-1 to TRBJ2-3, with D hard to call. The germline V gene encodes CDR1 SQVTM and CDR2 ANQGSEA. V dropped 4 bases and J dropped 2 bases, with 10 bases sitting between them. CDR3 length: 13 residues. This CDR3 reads CSVVFGATDTQYF. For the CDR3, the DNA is TGCAGCGTTGTCTTCGGAGCCACAGATACGCAGTATTTT.

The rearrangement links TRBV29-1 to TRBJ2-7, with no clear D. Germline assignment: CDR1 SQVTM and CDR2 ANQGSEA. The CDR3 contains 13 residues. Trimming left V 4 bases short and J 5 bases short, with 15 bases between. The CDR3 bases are TGCAGCGTTGGTAAAGATCCGTCTAACGAGCAGTACTTC. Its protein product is CSVGKDPSNEQYF.

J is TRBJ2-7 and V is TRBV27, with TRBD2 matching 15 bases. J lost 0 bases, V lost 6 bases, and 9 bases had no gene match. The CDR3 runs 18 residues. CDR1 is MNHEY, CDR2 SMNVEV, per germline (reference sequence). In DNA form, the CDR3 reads TGTGCCAGCAGACTCGGGACTAGCGGGGGGACCGACTCCTACGAGCAGTACTTC. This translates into CASRLGTSGGTDSYEQYF.

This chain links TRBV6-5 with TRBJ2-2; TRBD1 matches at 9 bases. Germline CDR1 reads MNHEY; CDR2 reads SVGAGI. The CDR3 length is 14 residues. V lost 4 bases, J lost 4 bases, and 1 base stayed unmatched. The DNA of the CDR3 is TGTGCCAGCAGTTCACAGGGGGCCACCGGGGAGCTGTTTTTT. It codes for CASSSQGATGELFF.

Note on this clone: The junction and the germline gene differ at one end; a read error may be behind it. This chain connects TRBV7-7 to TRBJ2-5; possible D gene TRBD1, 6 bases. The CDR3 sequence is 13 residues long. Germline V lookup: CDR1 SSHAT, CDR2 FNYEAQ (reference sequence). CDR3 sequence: CASSLGQKETQYF. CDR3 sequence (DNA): TGTGCTAGCAGCTTAGGACAGAAAGAGACCCAGTACTTC.

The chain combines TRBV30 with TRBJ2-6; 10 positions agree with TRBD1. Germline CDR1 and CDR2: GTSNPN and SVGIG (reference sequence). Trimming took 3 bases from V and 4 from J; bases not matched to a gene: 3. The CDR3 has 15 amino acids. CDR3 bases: TGTGCCTGGAGGGGACAGGGGACCGGGGCCAACGTCCTGACTTTC. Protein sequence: CAWRGQGTGANVLTF.

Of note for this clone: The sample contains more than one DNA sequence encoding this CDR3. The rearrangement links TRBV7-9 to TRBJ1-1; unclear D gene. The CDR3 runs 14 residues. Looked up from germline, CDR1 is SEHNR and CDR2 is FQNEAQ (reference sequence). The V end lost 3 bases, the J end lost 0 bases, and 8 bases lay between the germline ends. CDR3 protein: CASSLGGMNTEAFF. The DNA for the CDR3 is TGTGCCAGCAGCTTGGGCGGGATGAACACTGAAGCTTTCTTT.

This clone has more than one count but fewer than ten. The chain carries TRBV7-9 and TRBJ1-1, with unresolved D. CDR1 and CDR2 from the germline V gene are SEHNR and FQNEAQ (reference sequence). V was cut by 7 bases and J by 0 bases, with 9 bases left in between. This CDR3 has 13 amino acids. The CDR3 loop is CASIRPVNTEAFF. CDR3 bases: TGTGCCAGCATCAGACCAGTGAACACTGAAGCTTTCTTT.

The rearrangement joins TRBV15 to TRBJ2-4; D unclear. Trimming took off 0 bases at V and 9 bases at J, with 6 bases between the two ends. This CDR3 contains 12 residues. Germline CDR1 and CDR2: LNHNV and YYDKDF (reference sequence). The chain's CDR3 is CATSREGVIQYF. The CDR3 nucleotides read TGTGCCACCAGCAGAGAAGGCGTCATTCAGTACTTC.

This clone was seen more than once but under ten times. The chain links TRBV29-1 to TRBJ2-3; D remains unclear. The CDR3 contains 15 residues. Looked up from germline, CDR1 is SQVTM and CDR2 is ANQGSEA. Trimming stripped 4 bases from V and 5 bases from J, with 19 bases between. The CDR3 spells CSVGGPVPPRDTQYF. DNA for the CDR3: TGCAGCGTTGGCGGCCCCGTCCCCCCGCGAGATACGCAGTATTTT.

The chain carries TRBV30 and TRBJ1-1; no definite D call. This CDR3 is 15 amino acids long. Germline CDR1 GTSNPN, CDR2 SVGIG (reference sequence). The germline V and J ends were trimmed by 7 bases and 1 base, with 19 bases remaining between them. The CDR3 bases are TGTGCCTCCTCCAAGGGAAGGATGAAGAACACTGAAGCTTTCTTT. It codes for CASSKGRMKNTEAFF. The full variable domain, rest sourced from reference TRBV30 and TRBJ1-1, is SQTIHQWPATLVQPVGSPLSLECTVEGTSNPNLYWYRQAAGRGLQLLFYSVGIGQISSEVPQNLSASRPQDRQFILSSKKLLLSDSGFYLCASSKGRMKNTEAFFGQGTRLTVV.

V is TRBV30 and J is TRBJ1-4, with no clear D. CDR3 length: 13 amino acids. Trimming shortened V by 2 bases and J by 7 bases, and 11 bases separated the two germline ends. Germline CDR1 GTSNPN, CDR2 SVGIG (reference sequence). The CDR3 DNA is TGTGCCTGGAGTTTCTCCAGTGGTGAAAAACTGTTTTTT. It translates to CAWSFSSGEKLFF.

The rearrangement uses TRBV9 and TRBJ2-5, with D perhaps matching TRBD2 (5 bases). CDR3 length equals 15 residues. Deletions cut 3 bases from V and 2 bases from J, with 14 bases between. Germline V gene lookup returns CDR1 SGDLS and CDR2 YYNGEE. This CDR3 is CASSGSGTTQETQYF. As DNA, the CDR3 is TGTGCCAGCAGCGGCAGCGGCACGACGCAAGAGACCCAGTACTTC.

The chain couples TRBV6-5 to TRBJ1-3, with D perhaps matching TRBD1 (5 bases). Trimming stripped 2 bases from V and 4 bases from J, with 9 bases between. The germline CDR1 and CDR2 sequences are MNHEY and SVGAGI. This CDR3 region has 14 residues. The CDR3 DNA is TGTGCCAGCAGTTACACTGACAGAGGAAACACCATATATTTT. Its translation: CASSYTDRGNTIYF.

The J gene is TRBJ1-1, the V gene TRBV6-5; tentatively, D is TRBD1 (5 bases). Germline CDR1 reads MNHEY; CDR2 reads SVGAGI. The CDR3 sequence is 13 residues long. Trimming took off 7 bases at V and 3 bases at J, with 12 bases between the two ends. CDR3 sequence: CASTSAGHTEAFF. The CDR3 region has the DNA TGTGCCAGCACTTCGGCGGGGCACACTGAAGCTTTCTTT.

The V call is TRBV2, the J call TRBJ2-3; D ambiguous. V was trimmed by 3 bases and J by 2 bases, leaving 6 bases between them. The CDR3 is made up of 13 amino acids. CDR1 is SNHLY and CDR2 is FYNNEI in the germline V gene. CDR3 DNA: TGTGCCAGCAGTGACCCCTACACAGATACGCAGTATTTT. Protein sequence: CASSDPYTDTQYF. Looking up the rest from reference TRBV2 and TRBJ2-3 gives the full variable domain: EPEVTQTPSHQVTQMGQEVILRCVPISNHLYFYWYRQILGQKVEFLVSFYNNEISEKSEIFDDQFSVERPDGSNFTLKIRSTKLEDSAMYFCASSDPYTDTQYFGPGTRLTVL.

Here the CDR3 DNA reads TGTGCCTGGGCTGACAGGGTGAACACCGGGGAGCTGTTTTTT. Its protein product is CAWADRVNTGELFF. The genes are TRBV30 and TRBJ2-2; 7 nucleotides line up with TRBD1. Germline values: CDR1 GTSNPN, CDR2 SVGIG (reference sequence). The CDR3 is made up of 14 amino acids. J lost 1 base, V lost 5 bases, and 4 bases had no gene match.

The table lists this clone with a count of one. The chain's CDR3 is CASSQGTSADTQYF. The CDR3 DNA reads as TGCGCCAGCAGCCAAGGGACTAGCGCAGATACGCAGTATTTT. The chain has TRBV4-1 and TRBJ2-3; 9 nucleotides line up with TRBD2. CDR1 MGHRA and CDR2 YSYEKL come from the germline V gene. Trimming at V came to 1 base and at J to 4 bases, leaving 0 bases not matched to a gene. There are 14 residues in the CDR3.

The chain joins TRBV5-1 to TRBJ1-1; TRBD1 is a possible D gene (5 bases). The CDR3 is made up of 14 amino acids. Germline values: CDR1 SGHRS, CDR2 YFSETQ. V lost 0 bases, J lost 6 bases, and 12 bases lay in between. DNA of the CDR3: TGCGCCAGCAGCTTGGAGGCAGGGATCGCTGAAGCTTTCTTT. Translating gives CASSLEAGIAEAFF. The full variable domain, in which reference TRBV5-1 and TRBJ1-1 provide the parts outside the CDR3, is KAGVTQTPRYLIKTRGQQVTLSCSPISGHRSVSWYQQTPGQGLQFLFEYFSETQRNKGNFPGRFSGRQFSNSRSEMNVSTLELGDSALYLCASSLEAGIAEAFFGQGTRLTVV.

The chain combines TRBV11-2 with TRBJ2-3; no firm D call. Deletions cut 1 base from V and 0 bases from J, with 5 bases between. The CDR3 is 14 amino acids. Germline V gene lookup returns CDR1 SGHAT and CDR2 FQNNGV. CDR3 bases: TGTGCCAGCAGCTTAGGGCCCAGCACAGATACGCAGTATTTT. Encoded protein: CASSLGPSTDTQYF.

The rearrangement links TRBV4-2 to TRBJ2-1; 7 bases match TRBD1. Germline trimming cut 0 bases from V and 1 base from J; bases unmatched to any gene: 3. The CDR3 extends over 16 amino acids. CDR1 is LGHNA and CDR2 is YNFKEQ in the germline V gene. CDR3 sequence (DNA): TGTGCCAGCAGCCAAGAGGTGGGACAGTCCTACAATGAGCAGTTCTTC. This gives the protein CASSQEVGQSYNEQFF.

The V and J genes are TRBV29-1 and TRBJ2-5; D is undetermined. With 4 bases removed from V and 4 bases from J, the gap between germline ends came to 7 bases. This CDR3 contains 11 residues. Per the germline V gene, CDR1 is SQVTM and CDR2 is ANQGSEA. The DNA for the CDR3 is TGCAGCGTTGTATCGGTAGAGACCCAGTACTTC. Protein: CSVVSVETQYF.